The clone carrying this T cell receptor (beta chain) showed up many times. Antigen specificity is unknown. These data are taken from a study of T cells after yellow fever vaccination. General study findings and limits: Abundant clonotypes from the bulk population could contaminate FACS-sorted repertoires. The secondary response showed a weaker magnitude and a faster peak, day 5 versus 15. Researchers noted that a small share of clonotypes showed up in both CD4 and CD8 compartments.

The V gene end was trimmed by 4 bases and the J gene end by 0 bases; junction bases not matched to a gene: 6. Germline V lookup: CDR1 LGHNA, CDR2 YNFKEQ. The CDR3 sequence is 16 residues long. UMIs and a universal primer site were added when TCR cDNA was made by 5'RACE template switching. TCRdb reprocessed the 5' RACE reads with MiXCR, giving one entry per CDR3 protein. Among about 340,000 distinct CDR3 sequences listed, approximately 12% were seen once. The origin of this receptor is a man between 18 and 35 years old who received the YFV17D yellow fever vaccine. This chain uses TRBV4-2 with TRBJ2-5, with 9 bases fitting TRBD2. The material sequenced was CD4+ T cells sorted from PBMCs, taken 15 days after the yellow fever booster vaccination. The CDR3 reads CASSPLAGPNQETQYF. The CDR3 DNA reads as TGTGCCAGCAGCCCTCTAGCGGGGCCAAACCAAGAGACCCAGTACTTC.